This T cell receptor beta chain was recovered during a study of blood T cell repertoires in COVID-19. This clone was seen just once. CDR1 and CDR2 (germline): LGHDT, YNNKEL (reference sequence). The CDR3 sequence is 17 residues long. Trimming took 2 bases from V and 7 from J; bases not matched to a gene: 14. The data were produced by immunoSEQ multiplex PCR, yet TCRdb's version contains in-frame clones alone and is incomplete. The table records about 270,000 clones, about 88% of them present only once. Sequencing was carried out using PBMCs or T cells enriched from blood (not recorded which). The sequence came from a woman aged 45-65 years who had recovered from COVID-19. This chain uses TRBV3-1 (or the pseudogene TRBV3-2) with TRBJ2-1; 7 bases fit TRBD2. The CDR3 spells CASSQKGWGGNLNEQFF. CDR3 in DNA: TGTGCCAGCAGCCAAAAAGGATGGGGAGGGAATTTGAATGAGCAGTTCTTC.